This TCR beta chain is from a study of vaccination effects on CD4 cells after COVID-19. Measured with immunoSEQ multiplex PCR; TCRdb has only the in-frame clones, and not every one. The sample includes around 30,000 clones, over 60% of them seen just once. Antigen-specific CD4+ T cells were expanded (with viral peptide pools) by the ViraFEST assay ahead of sequencing. Between days 9 and 10 of culture, CD4+ T cells were separated out. Either the BNT162b2 or mRNA-1273 vaccine was given to participants in two doses. Nucleocapsid antibodies stayed negative before and after vaccination, showing no earlier SARS-CoV-2 infection. A density of approximately 2 million PBMC per well was used; these cells were cultured with 10 IU/ml IL-2 and approximately 10 ug/ml peptides. Points on this clone: The antigen is not known.

V lost 1 base and J 7 bases, leaving 11 bases between the germline ends. CDR3 length: 13 amino acids. Germline CDR1 is PRHDT and CDR2 is FYEKMQ (reference sequence). The sample in question was CD4+ T cells from PBMCs cultured with SARS-CoV-2 spike peptides, obtained after COVID-19 vaccination. The chain recombines TRBV13 with TRBJ2-7; D remains ambiguous. This TCR was recovered from a human donor who received a COVID-19 vaccine. The CDR3 nucleotides are TGTGCCAGCAGCTTAGAGGCCACCCGAGAGCAGTACTTC. Translating gives CASSLEATREQYF.